Below are 24 T cell receptor beta chains sequenced from a single sample in a study of cytomegalovirus exposure and HLA in healthy donors. The PCR employed 60 Vbeta primers together with 13 Jbeta primers. Clones were read by immunoSEQ multiplex PCR, and TCRdb kept only the in-frame ones, dropping some. The data contain approximately 190,000 clones, 82% of them singletons. The sample comprised PBMCs. The source of these receptors is a woman between 50 and 59 years old in good health and CMV-seropositive.

The gene calls are TRBV5-5 and TRBJ2-7, with D possibly TRBD1 on 5 matching bases. V was shortened by 4 bases and J by 3 bases, with 14 bases between the two germline ends. CDR3 size: 14 residues. Germline loops: CDR1 SGHKS, CDR2 YYEKEE (reference sequence). This CDR3 reads CASSPGFSGYEQYF. The DNA for the CDR3 is TGTGCCAGCAGCCCAGGGTTCTCCGGCTACGAGCAGTACTTC.

The chain recombines TRBV13 with TRBJ2-1, with 7 bases that match TRBD2. Germline loops: CDR1 PRHDT, CDR2 FYEKMQ (reference sequence). The CDR3 is made up of 17 amino acids. Trimming removed 0 bases from V and 2 bases from J; junction bases left unmatched: 7. The CDR3 coding sequence is TGTGCCAGCAGCTTAGGGGCGAGCGGGAAGACCTACAATGAGCAGTTCTTC. Translated, it gives CASSLGASGKTYNEQFF. The variable domain in full, completed from reference TRBV13 and TRBJ2-1, reads AAGVIQSPRHLIKEKRETATLKCYPIPRHDTVYWYQQGPGQDPQFLISFYEKMQSDKGSIPDRFSAQQFSDYHSELNMSSLELGDSALYFCASSLGASGKTYNEQFFGPGTRLTVL.

This rearrangement joins TRBV13 to TRBJ2-7; a weak D match, TRBD2 (6 bases). This CDR3 has 14 residues. Deletions cut 3 bases from V and 5 bases from J, with 14 bases between. Germline CDR1 reads PRHDT; CDR2 reads FYEKMQ (reference sequence). This CDR3 reads CASSFSGEGNEQYF. The CDR3 DNA follows: TGTGCCAGCAGCTTTTCGGGAGAAGGGAACGAGCAGTACTTC.

This clone was counted once. The V gene is TRBV6-1, the J gene TRBJ2-1; no firm D call. The CDR3 spans 14 residues. Trimming took off 7 bases at V and 2 bases at J, with 12 bases between the two ends. Germline CDR1 and CDR2: MNHNS and SASEGT. The CDR3 coding sequence is TGTGCCAGCATTTCCGCTATCACCTACAATGAGCAGTTCTTC. The encoded protein is CASISAITYNEQFF.

This rearrangement joins TRBV27 to TRBJ1-1, with D tentatively TRBD1 (6 bases). This CDR3 comprises 14 residues. V shed 3 bases and J shed 4 bases, with 12 bases lying between them. Per the germline V gene, CDR1 is MNHEY and CDR2 is SMNVEV (reference sequence). CDR3 in DNA: TGTGCCAGCAGTTTTACAGGGTTTCCCACTGAAGCTTTCTTT. The encoded protein is CASSFTGFPTEAFF.

The rearrangement uses TRBV5-1 and TRBJ2-3, with 11 bases identical to TRBD2. V shed 2 bases, J shed 1 base, and the junction held 3 bases outside the gene matches. This CDR3 spans 16 amino acids. Looked up from germline, CDR1 is SGHRS and CDR2 is YFSETQ. CDR3 residues: CASSLIAGGGTDTQYF. The CDR3 coding sequence is TGCGCCAGCAGCTTAATAGCGGGAGGGGGCACAGATACGCAGTATTTT.

CDR3 nucleotides: TGTGCCAGCAGCTTGAATAGTCTTGAGCAGTTCTTC. Translated, it gives CASSLNSLEQFF. V gene TRBV5-4 combines with J gene TRBJ2-1; no clear D gene. The length of the CDR3 is 12 residues. The germline gives CDR1 SGHNT, CDR2 YYREEE (reference sequence). V lost 1 base to trimming and J lost 9 bases, with 8 bases between them.

The chain employs TRBV5-1 and TRBJ1-3; 10 bases line up with TRBD1. This CDR3 is 16 amino acids long. The germline V gene has CDR1 SGHRS and CDR2 YFSETQ. Germline trimming cut 0 bases from V and 2 bases from J; bases unmatched to any gene: 2. In DNA, the CDR3 is TGCGCCAGCAGCTTGGGGGGACAGGGGACTGGAAACACCATATATTTT. Encoded protein: CASSLGGQGTGNTIYF.

This clone was seen a single time. CDR3: CASSPGDLGFGNTIYF. The CDR3 DNA reads TGTGCCAGCTCACCGGGGGACTTGGGGTTTGGAAACACCATATATTTT. The J gene is TRBJ1-3, the V gene TRBV18; tentatively, D is TRBD1 (5 bases). Germline CDR1 is KGHSH and CDR2 is LQKENI. V lost 3 bases and J 3 bases, leaving 15 bases between the germline ends. There are 16 residues in the CDR3.

About this clone: The same CDR3 arises from other DNA sequences in this sample as well. The rearrangement links TRBV6-5 to TRBJ2-1; D perhaps matches TRBD2 (5 bases). The CDR3 has 11 residues. Germline V gene data show CDR1 as MNHEY and CDR2 as SVGAGI. The germline V and J ends were trimmed by 5 bases and 7 bases, with 6 bases remaining between them. The CDR3, as DNA: TGTGCCAGCAGTCGAGGGAATGAGCAGTTCTTC. It yields the protein CASSRGNEQFF.

The chain joins TRBV28 to TRBJ1-2; 9 positions agree with TRBD1. Trimming took 5 bases from V and 9 from J; bases not matched to a gene: 13. This CDR3 comprises 15 residues. CDR1 MDHEN and CDR2 SYDVKM come from the germline V gene. In nucleotides, the CDR3 is TGTGCCAGCAGTCCAGGGACAGGGACCTTGAAACGCTACACCTTC. Protein: CASSPGTGTLKRYTF.

This clone occurred a few times. This rearrangement joins TRBV4-1 to TRBJ1-4; no clear D. This CDR3 has 13 residues. V lost 5 bases and J 7 bases, leaving 11 bases between the germline ends. Per the germline V gene, CDR1 is MGHRA and CDR2 is YSYEKL. CDR3 DNA: TGCGCCAGCAGCGGCTTCCCTGGTGAAAAACTGTTTTTT. It encodes CASSGFPGEKLFF.

The chain couples TRBV7-9 to TRBJ2-7; a weak D match, TRBD2 (5 bases). Germline V gene data show CDR1 as SEHNR and CDR2 as FQNEAQ (reference sequence). Trimming took 5 bases from V and 2 from J, leaving 13 bases between them. There are 14 residues in the CDR3. CDR3 sequence (DNA): TGTGCCAGCAGCGTCGCCGGGATCGCCTACGAGCAGTACTTC. This translates into CASSVAGIAYEQYF. Using reference TRBV7-9 and TRBJ2-7 for the parts outside the CDR3, the full variable domain is DTGVSQNPRHKITKRGQNVTFRCDPISEHNRLYWYRQTLGQGPEFLTYFQNEAQLEKSRLLSDRFSAERPKGSFSTLEIQRTEQGDSAMYLCASSVAGIAYEQYFGPGTRLTVT.

This rearrangement joins TRBV29-1 to TRBJ2-3; a weak D match, TRBD1 (6 bases). The CDR3 is 14 residues long. Trimming left V 7 bases short and J 0 bases short, with 14 bases between. From germline, CDR1 is SQVTM and CDR2 ANQGSEA. The CDR3 nucleotides are TGCAGCGCCCCGGGACATGCTAGCACAGATACGCAGTATTTT. It codes for CSAPGHASTDTQYF.

The CDR3 is CASGLGRATDTQYF. Here the CDR3 DNA reads TGTGCTAGTGGTTTGGGCCGAGCCACAGATACGCAGTATTTT. The chain recombines TRBV12-5 with TRBJ2-3, with D unclear. Germline CDR1 LGHNT, CDR2 FRNRAP. Trimming took 1 base from V and 2 from J, leaving 7 bases between them. CDR3 length equals 14 residues.

The V call is TRBV14, the J call TRBJ2-3; 7 nucleotides line up with TRBD2. The germline CDR1 and CDR2 sequences are SGHDN and FVKESK. The CDR3 is 16 residues long. Trimming removed 0 bases from V and 2 bases from J; junction bases left unmatched: 5. The CDR3 nucleotides are TGTGCCAGCAGCCAAGATGGGGGACTAATCACAGATACGCAGTATTTT. It translates to CASSQDGGLITDTQYF. The variable domain in full, with the rest retrieved from reference TRBV14 and TRBJ2-3, is EAGVTQFPSHSVIEKGQTVTLRCDPISGHDNLYWYRRVMGKEIKFLLHFVKESKQDESGMPNNRFLAERTGGTYSTLKVQPAELEDSGVYFCASSQDGGLITDTQYFGPGTRLTVL.

This clone has just one count. This CDR3 reads CASSDAPSGYSTQYF. The CDR3 coding sequence is TGTGCCAGCAGTGACGCTCCTAGCGGGTATAGTACGCAGTATTTT. The chain employs TRBV6-4 and TRBJ2-3, with 8 bases lining up with TRBD2. In germline, CDR1 is MRHNA, CDR2 SNTAGT. The V segment lost 2 bases and the J segment 8 bases; nucleotides outside the gene matches: 9. The CDR3 sequence is 15 residues long.

This chain joins TRBV5-1 and TRBJ2-7, with D possibly TRBD2 on 5 matching bases. The CDR3 spans 13 residues. CDR1 is SGHRS and CDR2 is YFSETQ in the germline V gene. V was trimmed by 7 bases and J by 4 bases, leaving 15 bases between them. The CDR3 reads CASSRGDKYEQYF. CDR3 nucleotide sequence: TGCGCCAGCTCCCGGGGTGACAAGTACGAGCAGTACTTC.

This chain links TRBV19 with TRBJ2-7, with a weak D call TRBD2 (6 bases). Deletions cut 7 bases from V and 1 base from J, with 11 bases between. This CDR3 spans 13 amino acids. The V gene's germline CDR1 is LNHDA and CDR2 SQIVND (reference sequence). This CDR3 is CASTGGVSYEQYF. The CDR3 DNA follows: TGTGCCAGTACCGGGGGAGTTTCCTACGAGCAGTACTTC.

The chain links TRBV6-5 to TRBJ2-1, with unresolved D. This CDR3 spans 14 amino acids. V was shortened by 0 bases and J by 10 bases, with 13 bases between the two germline ends. Germline assignment: CDR1 MNHEY and CDR2 SVGAGI. CDR3 sequence reads: CASSYSIANREQFF. CDR3 nucleotide sequence: TGTGCCAGCAGTTACTCGATAGCTAATCGGGAGCAGTTCTTC.

The V call is TRBV6-1, the J call TRBJ2-1; possible D gene TRBD1, 6 bases. Germline-derived CDR1 and CDR2 are MNHNS and SASEGT. V was trimmed by 6 bases and J by 2 bases, leaving 8 bases between them. This CDR3 has 13 residues. As DNA, the CDR3 is TGTGCCAGCAGCAGGGGACCCTACAATGAGCAGTTCTTC. It encodes CASSRGPYNEQFF.

The chain couples TRBV28 to TRBJ1-6; D possibly corresponds to TRBD1 (6 bases). CDR1 MDHEN and CDR2 SYDVKM come from the germline V gene. Trimming stripped 7 bases from V and 9 bases from J, with 16 bases between. The CDR3 runs 14 residues. The CDR3 DNA reads TGTGCCAGCACCTTGGGGGCCCTGGGTTCACCCCTCCACTTT. This encodes CASTLGALGSPLHF.

The V and J genes are TRBV4-1 and TRBJ1-3; 10 positions agree with TRBD1. V shed 1 base and J 4 bases; nucleotides not matched to a gene: 4. CDR3 length equals 16 residues. Germline assignment: CDR1 MGHRA and CDR2 YSYEKL. CDR3 nucleotide sequence: TGCGCCAGCAGCCAAGCTGGGGACAGGGGAGGAAACACCATATATTTT. Its protein product is CASSQAGDRGGNTIYF.

The rearrangement links TRBV27 to TRBJ1-1; 10 nucleotides match TRBD1. With 5 bases clipped from V and 7 bases from J, the junction kept 7 bases outside the gene matches. CDR1 is MNHEY, CDR2 SMNVEV, per germline (reference sequence). This CDR3 has 14 residues. In nucleotides, the CDR3 is TGTGCCAGCAGTCCCGGGACAGGGGAAAGTGAAGCTTTCTTT. Translating gives CASSPGTGESEAFF.